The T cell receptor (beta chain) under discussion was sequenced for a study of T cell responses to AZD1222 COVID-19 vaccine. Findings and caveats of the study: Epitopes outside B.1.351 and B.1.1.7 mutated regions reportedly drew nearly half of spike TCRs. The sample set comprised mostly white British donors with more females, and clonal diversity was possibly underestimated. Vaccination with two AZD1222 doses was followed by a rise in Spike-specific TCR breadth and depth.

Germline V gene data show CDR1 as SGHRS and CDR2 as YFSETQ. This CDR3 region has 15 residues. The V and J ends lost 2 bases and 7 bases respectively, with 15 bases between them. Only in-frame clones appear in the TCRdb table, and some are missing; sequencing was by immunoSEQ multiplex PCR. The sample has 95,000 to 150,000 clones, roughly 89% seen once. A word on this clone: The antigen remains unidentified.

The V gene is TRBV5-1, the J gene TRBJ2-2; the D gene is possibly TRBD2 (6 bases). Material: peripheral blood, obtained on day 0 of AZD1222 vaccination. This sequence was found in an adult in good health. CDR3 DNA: TGCGCCAGCAGCTTAGGGTCTAGCGAAAACGGGGAGCTGTTTTTT. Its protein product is CASSLGSSENGELFF.